The next 18 T cell receptor beta chains were all read from a single sample in a study of OX40 agonist ivuxolimab in advanced cancers. The protocol was immunoSEQ multiplex PCR, while the TCRdb copy is restricted to in-frame clones and leaves out a portion. The sample gives about 100,000 clones, about 89% of which show up once; about 0.17% is in the top ten. The sequencing used CD4+ or CD8+ T cells sorted from blood, collected in a trial of the OX40 agonist ivuxolimab. The origin of the receptors is an adult with an advanced solid tumor such as melanoma, head and neck, liver or kidney cancer.

This clone was seen once. The chain carries TRBV5-1 and TRBJ1-4; TRBD1 aligns across 7 bases. The V gene end was trimmed by 0 bases and the J gene end by 3 bases; junction bases not matched to a gene: 11. Germline-derived CDR1 and CDR2 are SGHRS and YFSETQ. This CDR3 comprises 18 residues. In DNA form, the CDR3 reads TGCGCCAGCAGCTTGGCTCGAACTCCGGGACAGCCTAATGAAAAACTGTTTTTT. Translation gives CASSLARTPGQPNEKLFF.

The chain combines TRBV7-2 with TRBJ1-4; a possible D gene is TRBD1 (5 bases). V shed 3 bases and J shed 0 bases, with 8 bases lying between them. Germline CDR1 reads SGHTA; CDR2 reads FQGNSA. This CDR3 comprises 15 residues. CDR3 protein: CASSFDSATNEKLFF. CDR3 DNA: TGTGCCAGCAGCTTCGACAGCGCAACTAATGAAAAACTGTTTTTT.

This clone was seen just once. The J gene is TRBJ1-4, the V gene TRBV6-1, with D uncertain. Trimming took 1 base from V and 14 from J, leaving 8 bases between them. The CDR3 sequence is 11 residues long. Germline V gene sequence: CDR1 MNHNS, CDR2 SASEGT. CDR3 protein: CASSEVPVLFF. For the CDR3, the DNA is TGTGCCAGCAGTGAAGTCCCAGTTCTGTTTTTT.

The J gene is TRBJ1-4, the V gene TRBV2, with 9 nucleotides matching TRBD1. Germline CDR1 and CDR2: SNHLY and FYNNEI. This CDR3 region has 13 residues. V was pared by 7 bases and J by 9 bases, with 6 bases of the junction left unmatched. The CDR3 bases are TGTGCCAGCAATCCCGGGACAGGGCAAAAACTGTTTTTT. It yields the protein CASNPGTGQKLFF. Supplemented by reference TRBV2 and TRBJ1-4, the full variable domain reads EPEVTQTPSHQVTQMGQEVILRCVPISNHLYFYWYRQILGQKVEFLVSFYNNEISEKSEIFDDQFSVERPDGSNFTLKIRSTKLEDSAMYFCASNPGTGQKLFFGSGTQLSVL.

V is TRBV2 and J is TRBJ1-5; D call uncertain. The CDR3 contains 16 residues. The germline V and J ends were trimmed by 3 bases and 1 base, with 13 bases remaining between them. Germline CDR1 reads SNHLY; CDR2 reads FYNNEI. In nucleotides, the CDR3 is TGTGCCAGCAGTGATTTCGGGGTTTGGAGCAATCAGCCCCAGCATTTT. This sequence encodes CASSDFGVWSNQPQHF.

In DNA form, the CDR3 reads TGTGCCAGCAGCTTAGAGTCCGGACTAGCGGGGGGGTACAATGAGCAGTTCTTC. It specifies CASSLESGLAGGYNEQFF. The V call is TRBV11-3, the J call TRBJ2-1; 15 bases are a match to TRBD2. CDR3 size: 18 residues. V lost 0 bases, J lost 4 bases, and 4 bases stayed unmatched. In germline, CDR1 is SGHNT, CDR2 YENEEA.

The chain recombines TRBV11-2 with TRBJ2-7; 9 bases align to TRBD1. The CDR3 totals 13 residues. The germline CDR1 and CDR2 sequences are SGHAT and FQNNGV. V was clipped by 4 bases and J by 6 bases; unmatched bases: 4. The CDR3 here is CASSSGTGSEQYF. The CDR3 nucleotides are TGTGCCAGCAGCTCCGGGACAGGGTCCGAGCAGTACTTC.

CDR3 sequence reads: CASSSFSGRAGDTQYF. CDR3 coding DNA: TGTGCCAGCAGCTCGTTTAGCGGGAGGGCCGGAGATACGCAGTATTTT. The chain carries TRBV11-2 and TRBJ2-3; 11 bases fit TRBD2. The CDR3 has 16 residues. The germline V gene encodes CDR1 SGHAT and CDR2 FQNNGV. Trimming at V came to 4 bases and at J to 5 bases, leaving 8 bases not matched to a gene. The entire variable domain, with the rest obtained from reference TRBV11-2 and TRBJ2-3, is as follows: EAGVAQSPRYKIIEKRQSVAFWCNPISGHATLYWYQQILGQGPKLLIQFQNNGVVDDSQLPKDRFSAERLKGVDSTLKIQPAKLEDSAVYLCASSSFSGRAGDTQYFGPGTRLTVL.

In nucleotides, the CDR3 is TGTGCCAGCAGCGTAGACCCCCATACTGAGCAGTTCTTC. Translated, it gives CASSVDPHTEQFF. The chain joins TRBV9 to TRBJ2-1, with no clear D. From germline, CDR1 is SGDLS and CDR2 YYNGEE. The ends were cut back, 0 bases at V and 9 bases at J, with 10 bases in the middle. The CDR3 sequence is 13 residues long. Full variable domain (outside the CDR3, taken from reference TRBV9 and TRBJ2-1): DSGVTQTPKHLITATGQRVTLRCSPRSGDLSVYWYQQSLDQGLQFLIQYYNGEERAKGNILERFSAQQFPDLHSELNLSSLELGDSALYFCASSVDPHTEQFFGPGTRLTVL.

The gene calls are TRBV5-1 and TRBJ2-7, with D perhaps TRBD1 or TRBD2 (5 bases each). Germline-derived CDR1 and CDR2 are SGHRS and YFSETQ. Trimming stripped 4 bases from V and 4 bases from J, with 9 bases between. The CDR3 is 12 amino acids. CDR3 sequence reads: CASSREGYEQYF. In DNA form, the CDR3 reads TGCGCCAGCAGCCGAGAGGGGTACGAGCAGTACTTC.

The genes are TRBV7-3 and TRBJ2-7; a weak D match, TRBD2 (5 bases). Germline loops: CDR1 SGHTA, CDR2 FQGTGA. Deletions cut 5 bases from V and 2 bases from J, with 13 bases between. The CDR3 contains 14 residues. The CDR3 protein is CASSPGLAPYEQYF. CDR3 nucleotide sequence: TGTGCCAGCAGCCCAGGACTCGCCCCCTACGAGCAGTACTTC.

The rearrangement links TRBV27 to TRBJ1-2; D is uncertain. The CDR3 has 12 amino acids. The V and J ends lost 2 bases and 7 bases respectively, with 8 bases between them. CDR1 MNHEY and CDR2 SMNVEV come from the germline V gene (reference sequence). CDR3 in amino acids: CASSLRGGGYTF. The CDR3 DNA reads TGTGCCAGCAGTTTACGAGGAGGTGGCTACACCTTC.

This sequence joins TRBV6-5 and TRBJ1-2; D remains ambiguous. Trimming took 3 bases from V and 2 from J, leaving 13 bases between them. CDR1 is MNHEY and CDR2 is SVGAGI in the germline V gene. The CDR3 is made up of 15 amino acids. The CDR3 loop reads CASSYSKVGNYGYTF. In DNA form, the CDR3 reads TGTGCCAGCAGTTATTCCAAGGTTGGGAACTATGGCTACACCTTC.

V usage is TRBV25-1 and J usage is TRBJ2-7; 7 bases match TRBD1. Germline V gives CDR1 MGHDK, CDR2 SYGVNS. V trimming: 11 bases; J trimming: 4 bases; junction bases outside the gene matches: 17. The CDR3 is made up of 15 amino acids. The CDR3 DNA sequence: TGTGCCGGCGAAACCGGGTTGACAGGGATGTACGAGCAGTACTTC. The encoded protein is CAGETGLTGMYEQYF.

This chain uses TRBV6-6 with TRBJ2-4, with D uncertain. Deletions cut 6 bases from V and 6 bases from J, with 6 bases between. The germline V gene encodes CDR1 MNHNY and CDR2 SVGAGI (reference sequence). CDR3 length: 11 amino acids. For the CDR3, the DNA is TGTGCCAGCAGACTACGAAACATTCAGTACTTC. As protein: CASRLRNIQYF.

The chain carries TRBV18 and TRBJ1-1, with D possibly being TRBD1 (5 bases). CDR3 size: 15 residues. The V end was cut by 2 bases, the J end by 6 bases, with 16 bases between. Germline V lookup: CDR1 KGHSH, CDR2 LQKENI. CDR3 residues: CASSPSVGLGAEAFF. CDR3 DNA: TGTGCCAGCTCACCATCAGTGGGGCTAGGGGCTGAAGCTTTCTTT.

This clone was seen only once. The V and J genes are TRBV27 and TRBJ2-7, with TRBD1 as a possible D gene (6 bases). The CDR3 sequence is 15 residues long. Germline V lookup: CDR1 MNHEY, CDR2 SMNVEV (reference sequence). The V gene lost 1 base and the J gene lost 5 bases, with 15 bases spanning the gap. This CDR3 reads CASSLFPRGANEQYF. The CDR3 DNA reads as TGTGCCAGCAGTTTATTTCCCAGGGGTGCCAACGAGCAGTACTTC.

The chain couples TRBV28 to TRBJ1-5; the D is unclear. CDR1 MDHEN and CDR2 SYDVKM come from the germline V gene. Trimming left V 5 bases short and J 2 bases short, with 16 bases between. The CDR3 loop spans 16 amino acids. The CDR3 spells CASSPTQVLGNQPQHF. The CDR3 coding sequence is TGTGCCAGCAGTCCAACCCAGGTTTTGGGCAATCAGCCCCAGCATTTT.